Listed here are 22 T cell receptor beta chains from one sample, sequenced in a study of response to subunit inactivated influenza vaccine. TCRdb fed the RT-PCR reads into MiXCR, producing one record per CDR3 protein. The sample consists of 590,000 or so distinct CDR3 sequences, approximately 15% of them appearing once. The input for sequencing was PBMCs from blood, taken around 14 days before vaccination. The receptors originated from a man aged 45-60 years who received an inactivated influenza vaccine.

V is TRBV12-3 or TRBV12-4 and J is TRBJ2-1, with TRBD2 identical over 12 bases. J was trimmed by 7 bases and V by 9 bases; bases with no gene match: 7. CDR3 length: 14 residues. The DNA for the CDR3 is TGTGCCAGTGAGACTAGCGGGGGTTTGAATGAGCAGTTCTTC. Amino acid sequence: CASETSGGLNEQFF.

The V and J genes are TRBV24-1 and TRBJ2-1; D not resolved. V lost 3 bases to trimming and J lost 3 bases, with 17 bases between them. CDR1 and CDR2 (germline): KGHDR, SFDVKD. CDR3 length equals 17 residues. CDR3 nucleotides: TGTGCCACCAGTGATCCCCGATCCCCCGGAGACTACAATGAGCAGTTCTTC. Translating gives CATSDPRSPGDYNEQFF.

V gene TRBV24-1 combines with J gene TRBJ1-5, with TRBD1 as a possible D gene (6 bases). This CDR3 has 14 amino acids. Per germline, CDR1 KGHDR and CDR2 SFDVKD. V was pared by 3 bases and J by 3 bases, with 8 bases between. CDR3 loop: CATSDRQVNQPQHF. CDR3 DNA: TGTGCCACCAGTGATCGACAGGTCAATCAGCCCCAGCATTTT.

The V and J genes are TRBV5-1 and TRBJ2-3, with D maybe TRBD2 (7 bases). This CDR3 has 17 residues. The germline gives CDR1 SGHRS, CDR2 YFSETQ. Trimming removed 4 bases at V and 0 bases at J, with 18 bases between. Here the CDR3 reads CASSSEGRGPSTDTQYF. CDR3 nucleotides: TGCGCCAGCAGCAGCGAGGGGCGGGGGCCTAGCACAGATACGCAGTATTTT.

The chain employs TRBV9 and TRBJ2-1; possibly TRBD1 or TRBD2 for D (5 bases each). Germline CDR1 is SGDLS and CDR2 is YYNGEE. The V gene lost 0 bases and the J gene lost 9 bases, with 7 bases spanning the gap. This CDR3 is built from 12 residues. The DNA for the CDR3 is TGTGCCAGCAGCGTAGGGGGGACTGAGCAGTTCTTC. Its translation is CASSVGGTEQFF.

The chain employs TRBV10-3 and TRBJ2-1; maybe TRBD1 (6 bases). The V end lost 2 bases, the J end lost 6 bases, and 11 bases lay between the germline ends. Germline V gene lookup returns CDR1 ENHRY and CDR2 SYGVKD. This CDR3 region has 14 residues. For the CDR3, the DNA is TGTGCCATCAGTGAGGGACAGAGCCCCAATGAGCAGTTCTTC. It specifies CAISEGQSPNEQFF.

This chain links TRBV5-1 with TRBJ2-7; possible D gene TRBD2, 6 bases. The V end lost 4 bases, the J end lost 6 bases, and 17 bases lay between the germline ends. From germline, CDR1 is SGHRS and CDR2 YFSETQ. This CDR3 spans 14 amino acids. The CDR3 spells CASSSGRAEGEQYF. The CDR3 DNA reads as TGCGCCAGCAGCAGCGGACGGGCGGAGGGCGAGCAGTACTTC.

The chain joins TRBV5-1 to TRBJ2-1; 9 nucleotides line up with TRBD1. This CDR3 spans 15 amino acids. V lost 7 bases and J lost 8; bases outside the gene matches: 13. Germline values: CDR1 SGHRS, CDR2 YFSETQ. CDR3 sequence reads: CASAPLGQGSYEQFF. In DNA, the CDR3 is TGCGCCAGCGCACCCCTGGGACAGGGTAGTTATGAGCAGTTCTTC.

This clonotype was recorded a few times. V is TRBV20-1 and J is TRBJ2-1, with TRBD2 identical over 9 bases. Germline CDR1 reads DFQATT; CDR2 reads SNEGSKA (reference sequence). This CDR3 has 14 residues. Trimming at V came to 4 bases and at J to 9 bases, leaving 10 bases not matched to a gene. The CDR3 DNA is TGCAGTGCTAAACGCGGGGGGGCGCTCCCTGAGCAGTTCTTC. This codes for CSAKRGGALPEQFF.

The chain combines TRBV12-3 or TRBV12-4 with TRBJ1-1; tentative D call: TRBD1 (6 bases). The CDR3 has 15 residues. With 6 bases removed from V and 1 base from J, the gap between germline ends came to 15 bases. Here the CDR3 DNA reads TGTGCCAGCAGCCCATCAGGGGACGGGAACACTGAAGCTTTCTTT. Translation gives CASSPSGDGNTEAFF.

This clonotype was detected only a few times. The genes are TRBV20-1 and TRBJ2-1, with 12 bases that match TRBD2. Germline CDR1 DFQATT, CDR2 SNEGSKA (reference sequence). V dropped 8 bases and J dropped 7; count of bases not matched to a gene: 12. There are 15 residues in the CDR3. The DNA for the CDR3 is TGCAGTCTCGCTAGCGGGGGGGCGATTCATAATGAGCAGTTCTTC. Its translation is CSLASGGAIHNEQFF.

V is TRBV4-2 and J is TRBJ2-3; D remains unclear. CDR1 LGHNA and CDR2 YNFKEQ come from the germline V gene. V gave up 0 bases and J gave up 3 bases, with 10 bases separating them. The CDR3 runs 15 residues. The CDR3 DNA follows: TGTGCCAGCAGCCAAGATCTTCATCATACAGATACGCAGTATTTT. Its translation: CASSQDLHHTDTQYF.

The V call is TRBV19, the J call TRBJ1-1; a possible D gene is TRBD1 (6 bases). Germline V gives CDR1 LNHDA, CDR2 SQIVND (reference sequence). The CDR3 length is 17 residues. V was shortened by 2 bases and J by 5 bases, with 21 bases between the two germline ends. CDR3 region: CASSISGTSNRYTEAFF. The CDR3 nucleotides read TGTGCCAGTAGTATAAGCGGGACATCCAACCGGTATACTGAAGCTTTCTTT.

The gene calls are TRBV7-2 and TRBJ2-1, with 8 bases lining up with TRBD1. The germline CDR1 and CDR2 sequences are SGHTA and FQGNSA. The trim removed 0 bases at V and 4 bases at J, leaving 5 bases unmatched. The CDR3 is 16 amino acids. The CDR3 protein is CASSLAFQGAYNEQFF. As DNA, the CDR3 is TGTGCCAGCAGCTTAGCGTTTCAGGGGGCTTACAATGAGCAGTTCTTC.

This clonotype was seen many times. The rearrangement joins TRBV28 to TRBJ2-2; D is uncertain. Trimming cost V 5 bases and J 2 bases, with 12 bases left between them. Germline V gene data show CDR1 as MDHEN and CDR2 as SYDVKM. The CDR3 length is 15 residues. CDR3 DNA sequence: TGTGCCAGCAGTCCACAGTCGGGTAACACCGGGGAGCTGTTTTTT. Translated: CASSPQSGNTGELFF.

Here the CDR3 reads CASSRTSGRTPYEQYF. DNA for the CDR3: TGTGCCAGCAGCCGTACTAGCGGGAGGACTCCCTACGAGCAGTACTTC. This chain links TRBV13 with TRBJ2-7; 12 bases line up with TRBD2. The trim removed 5 bases at V and 2 bases at J, leaving 7 bases unmatched. The CDR3 extends over 16 amino acids. Germline assignment: CDR1 PRHDT and CDR2 FYEKMQ (reference sequence).

Only a few counts were recorded for this clonotype. The chain recombines TRBV18 with TRBJ2-7; 7 bases line up with TRBD2. This CDR3 has 15 amino acids. Germline assignment: CDR1 KGHSH and CDR2 LQKENI. V lost 3 bases to trimming and J lost 0 bases; unmatched junction nucleotides: 5. The CDR3 bases are TGTGCCAGCTCACCTTCCACTAGCGACTCCTACGAGCAGTACTTC. It specifies CASSPSTSDSYEQYF.

This clonotype was detected a few times. This sequence joins TRBV29-1 and TRBJ2-7; 12 nucleotides agree with TRBD2. V was pared by 7 bases and J by 3 bases, with 4 bases of the junction left unmatched. The CDR3 has 13 amino acids. Germline V gives CDR1 SQVTM, CDR2 ANQGSEA. CDR3 residues: CSAETSGGYEQYF. In DNA, the CDR3 is TGCAGCGCTGAGACTAGCGGGGGCTACGAGCAGTACTTC.

The rearrangement joins TRBV27 to TRBJ1-2, with D perhaps TRBD1 (6 bases). V was shortened by 3 bases and J by 6 bases, with 14 bases between the two germline ends. Germline V gene data show CDR1 as MNHEY and CDR2 as SMNVEV (reference sequence). CDR3 length: 14 residues. The CDR3 bases are TGTGCCAGCAGTTTGATGGCAGGGGCAGATGGCTACACCTTC. It yields the protein CASSLMAGADGYTF.

This chain joins TRBV11-2 and TRBJ2-3; D is tentatively TRBD1 or TRBD2 (5 bases each). CDR1 and CDR2 (germline): SGHAT, FQNNGV. The CDR3 sequence is 14 residues long. V lost 4 bases to trimming and J lost 1 base, with 9 bases between them. The CDR3 loop reads CASSWGTRTDTQYF. CDR3 bases: TGTGCCAGCAGCTGGGGGACCCGCACAGATACGCAGTATTTT.

This chain uses TRBV29-1 with TRBJ1-2; 11 bases are shared with TRBD1. Per the germline V gene, CDR1 is SQVTM and CDR2 is ANQGSEA. The CDR3 sequence is 15 residues long. Trimming took 7 bases from V and 2 from J; bases not matched to a gene: 9. In nucleotides, the CDR3 is TGCAGCGCTCAGGACAGGGGGCTAAGAAACTATGGCTACACCTTC. Encoded protein: CSAQDRGLRNYGYTF.

This clonotype has at least ten counts. The chain is built from TRBV5-1 and TRBJ2-2; D uncertain. Germline lookup yields CDR1 SGHRS and CDR2 YFSETQ. The CDR3 totals 14 residues. The ends were cut back, 0 bases at V and 4 bases at J, with 7 bases in the middle. CDR3 region: CASSLESVTGELFF. The CDR3 DNA reads TGCGCCAGCAGCTTGGAATCCGTCACCGGGGAGCTGTTTTTT.